One and the same sample provided the 5 T cell receptor beta chains below, sequenced in a study of blood T cell repertoires in COVID-19 (dated by TCRdb to 2019 to 2021). The protocol used for the library was the immunoSEQ multiplex PCR assay. TCRdb mirrors the immuneACCESS table, restricted to in-frame sequences. Some clones are absent from its copies; in checked studies, under half trace to an unresolved V gene, and the reason for the others is unknown. The sample has fewer than 50,000 clones on record, around 80% of them singletons. Around 40% of the sample comes from the top ten. The specimen sequenced was peripheral blood. The receptor source for this set is a man at least 80 years old with active or convalescent COVID-19.

The gene calls are TRBV7-2 and TRBJ1-4, with a tentative D call TRBD1 (5 bases). Trimming removed 5 bases at V and 8 bases at J, with 18 bases between. Germline CDR1 SGHTA, CDR2 FQGNSA. The CDR3 sequence is 15 residues long. CDR3 loop: CASSTRVQPPEKLFF. The CDR3 DNA reads TGTGCCAGCAGCACCAGGGTTCAGCCGCCAGAAAAACTGTTTTTT. Combining the CDR3 with reference TRBV7-2 and TRBJ1-4 gives the whole variable domain GAGVSQSPSNKVTEKGKDVELRCDPISGHTALYWYRQSLGQGLEFLIYFQGNSAPDKSGLPSDRFSAERTGGSVSTLTIQRTQQEDSAVYLCASSTRVQPPEKLFFGSGTQLSVL.

The chain combines TRBV28 with TRBJ1-5, with 11 bases lining up with TRBD1. Trimming removed 5 bases from V and 5 bases from J; junction bases left unmatched: 14. The CDR3 is 18 residues long. Germline V CDR1 and CDR2: MDHEN, SYDVKM. The CDR3 DNA reads as TGTGCCAGCAGTCGCTCCTGGACAGGGGGCGCGAAATATCAGCCCCAGCATTTT. Translation: CASSRSWTGGAKYQPQHF.

This clone appeared a few times. The chain is built from TRBV10-2 and TRBJ2-7; 9 nucleotides match TRBD2. The CDR3 is made up of 15 amino acids. The V and J ends lost 5 bases and 0 bases, in that order; junction bases with no gene match: 5. The germline V gene has CDR1 WSHSY and CDR2 SAAADI. The CDR3 DNA follows: TGCGCCAGCAGTACCGGGACTAGCAGCTCCTACGAGCAGTACTTC. This gives the protein CASSTGTSSSYEQYF.

The chain recombines TRBV7-9 with TRBJ2-7; no clear D gene. Deletions cut 4 bases from V and 2 bases from J, with 15 bases between. The CDR3 runs to 15 residues. Germline loops: CDR1 SEHNR, CDR2 FQNEAQ (reference sequence). CDR3 sequence (DNA): TGTGCCAGCAGCTCTCGTACTGGAGCCCCCTACGAGCAGTACTTC. This encodes CASSSRTGAPYEQYF. Looking up the rest from reference TRBV7-9 and TRBJ2-7 gives the full variable domain: DTGVSQNPRHKITKRGQNVTFRCDPISEHNRLYWYRQTLGQGPEFLTYFQNEAQLEKSRLLSDRFSAERPKGSFSTLEIQRTEQGDSAMYLCASSSRTGAPYEQYFGPGTRLTVT.

The chain joins TRBV7-3 to TRBJ1-2; D not certain. The CDR3 totals 13 residues. V lost 2 bases and J 2 bases, leaving 6 bases between the germline ends. In germline, CDR1 is SGHTA, CDR2 FQGTGA. DNA for the CDR3: TGTGCCAGCAGCTTAGAGGGAAACTATGGCTACACCTTC. It encodes CASSLEGNYGYTF.